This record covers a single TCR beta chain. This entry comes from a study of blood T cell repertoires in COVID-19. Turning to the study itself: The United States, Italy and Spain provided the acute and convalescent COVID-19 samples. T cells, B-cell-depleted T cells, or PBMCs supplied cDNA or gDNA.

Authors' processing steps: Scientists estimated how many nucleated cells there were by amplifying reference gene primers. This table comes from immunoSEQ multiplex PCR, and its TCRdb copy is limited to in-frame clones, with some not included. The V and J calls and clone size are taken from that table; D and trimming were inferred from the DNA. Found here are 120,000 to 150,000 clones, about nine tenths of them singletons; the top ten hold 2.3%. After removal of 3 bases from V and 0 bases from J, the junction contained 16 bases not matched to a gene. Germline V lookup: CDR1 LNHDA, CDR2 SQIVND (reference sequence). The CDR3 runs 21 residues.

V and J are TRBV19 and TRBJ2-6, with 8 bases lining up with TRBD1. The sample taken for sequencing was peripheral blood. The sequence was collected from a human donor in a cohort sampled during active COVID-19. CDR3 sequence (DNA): TGTGCCAGTAGTATTAGGACCGTAACAGGGGGAAGTCCCTCTGGGGCCAACGTCCTGACTTTC. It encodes CASSIRTVTGGSPSGANVLTF.